This TCR beta chain stems from a study of T cell responses to AZD1222 COVID-19 vaccine. Study-level findings and limits: Donors were largely white British and mainly female; clonal diversity was possibly underestimated.

As concerns this clone: The antigen remains undetermined.

Repertoires were generated with immunoSEQ multiplex PCR, while TCRdb's copy carries only in-frame clones and drops some. The sample yields about 140,000 clones, more than 80% seen once. Trimming removed 3 bases from V and 6 bases from J, with 11 bases in between. CDR3 size: 13 residues. Germline values: CDR1 SGHAT, CDR2 FQNNGV. The sequence came from an adult in good health. The gene calls are TRBV11-2 and TRBJ1-2; D possibly corresponds to TRBD1 (6 bases). The material sequenced was peripheral blood, taken on day 0 of AZD1222 vaccination. DNA for the CDR3: TGTGCCAGCAGCTTCAGGGGTGTAGATGGCTACACCTTC. It translates to CASSFRGVDGYTF.